This is a list of T cell receptor beta chains from one sample in a study of T-cell memory formation after mild COVID-19. MiXCR, applied by TCRdb to the 5' RACE reads, yields one record per CDR3 protein. The sample includes around 510,000 distinct CDR3 sequences, roughly 20% of them seen just once. The specimen was PBMCs or a T cell subset sorted from them (not recorded which). All receptors derive from an adult woman who had mild COVID-19 (a few samples of this study predate the infection). Cell type and time point are not known. The CDR3 runs from the conserved cysteine through the conserved F or W. The D gene is left open where the match is weak. Clone sizes are given selectively: once, few, many, or a class where the clone is expanded.

16	TRBV7-8	-	-	TRBJ2-1	TGTGCCAGCAGCTTAGGAGTAGGAGCGATCTACAATGAGCAGTTCTTC	CASSLGVGAIYNEQFF
13	TRBV18	-	-	TRBJ2-3	TGTGCCAGCTCTGGTCCCGGAGGAGATACGCAGTATTTT	CASSGPGGDTQYF
16	TRBV5-1	TRBD2	-	TRBJ2-3	TGCGCCAGCAGCTTGGCGTCTAGCGGGGGGCCAGATACGCAGTATTTT	CASSLASSGGPDTQYF
14	TRBV11-2	-	-	TRBJ2-1	TGTGCCAGCAGCTTTACAGGGACGGGGGGTGAGCAGTTCTTC	CASSFTGTGGEQFF
14	TRBV7-9	TRBD2	few	TRBJ2-1	TGTGCCAGCAGCACAAGCGGGGCTAGAAATGAGCAGTTCTTC	CASSTSGARNEQFF
12	TRBV18	-	many	TRBJ2-5	TGCGCCAGCAGTGCCGCGGGGGAGACCCAGTACTTC	CASSAAGETQYF
19	TRBV11-2	TRBD2	once	TRBJ2-5	TGTGCCAGCAGCTTAAAAGGACTAGCGGGAGTCAGAGGTGAAAAGACCCAGTACTTC	CASSLKGLAGVRGEKTQYF
16	TRBV24-1	-	few	TRBJ2-2	TGTGCCACCAGTGATTTGGAGGGCATGAACACCGGGGAGCTGTTTTTT	CATSDLEGMNTGELFF
17	TRBV7-2	TRBD2	-	TRBJ2-1	TGTGCCAGCAGCTTAGCCCGGACTAGCGGGGGGGCCTTTGAGCAGTTCTTC	CASSLARTSGGAFEQFF
14	TRBV7-6	-	few	TRBJ2-3	TGTGCCAGCAGCTTTTTATGGGGGCGGGATACGCAGTATTTT	CASSFLWGRDTQYF
15	TRBV29-1	-	-	TRBJ2-7	TGCAGCGTATTCACTCCGGGTCACCCGGCCTACGAGCAGTACTTC	CSVFTPGHPAYEQYF
15	TRBV3-1	-	-	TRBJ2-7	TGTGCCAGCAGCCAAGCCCCTACTAGTTCCTACGAGCAGTACTTC	CASSQAPTSSYEQYF
15	TRBV5-1	-	-	TRBJ1-4	TGCGCCAGCAGCTTGGTTGCAGGGAAGTATGAAAAACTGTTTTTT	CASSLVAGKYEKLFF
14	TRBV4-2	-	many	TRBJ1-1	TGTGCCAGCAGCCAAGATTACTCGAACACTGAAGCTTTCTTT	CASSQDYSNTEAFF
18	TRBV7-6	TRBD2	few	TRBJ2-6	TGTGCCAGCAGCCGCACTAGCGGGAGGCCCTCTGGGGCCAACGTCCTGACTTTC	CASSRTSGRPSGANVLTF
14	TRBV29-1	-	-	TRBJ2-7	TGCAGCGTTGAAGGGAGGGACAGTCCTCGTGTGGAGTACTTC	CSVEGRDSPRVEYF
20	TRBV4-1	TRBD1	few	TRBJ1-1	TGCGCCAGCAGCATTTTTTCGCTGGGACAGGGGGAAAGGCTCGACACTGAAGCTTTCTTT	CASSIFSLGQGERLDTEAFF
17	TRBV10-3	TRBD1	few	TRBJ1-5	TGTGCCATCAGTACGGGACAGGGTGGTTTTAGCAATCAGCCCCAGCATTTT	CAISTGQGGFSNQPQHF
15	TRBV19	TRBD1	few	TRBJ2-2	TGTGCCAGTAGTAAAGGGAGACAGGGGCCCGGGGAGCTGTTTTTT	CASSKGRQGPGELFF
18	TRBV7-2	TRBD2	-	TRBJ2-3	TGTGCCAGCAGCTCTCCGGGACTAGCGGGACGCTCCGCAGATACGCAGTATTTT	CASSSPGLAGRSADTQYF
15	TRBV12-3/TRBV12-4	-	-	TRBJ1-2	TGTGCCAGCAGCCCCCACAGGGCCCCCAACTATGGCTACACCTTC	CASSPHRAPNYGYTF
14	TRBV7-3	-	-	TRBJ2-3	TGTGCCAGCAGCCCAACGCCCCCCCCAGATACGCAGTATTTT	CASSPTPPPDTQYF
15	TRBV12-3/TRBV12-4	TRBD2	many	TRBJ2-1	TGTGCCAGCAGTTTAAGCGGGGCCACCTACAATGAGCAGTTCTTC	CASSLSGATYNEQFF
13	TRBV4-1	-	few	TRBJ2-3	TGCGCCAGCAGCCAAGATGTGCCAGATACGCAGTATTTT	CASSQDVPDTQYF
15	TRBV28	-	-	TRBJ1-5	TGTGCCAGCACCGGACCAGGGACCGGCAATCAGCCCCAGCATTTT	CASTGPGTGNQPQHF
13	TRBV9	-	many	TRBJ2-3	TGTGCCAGCAGCCCGTCTCCCCCAGATACGCAGTATTTT	CASSPSPPDTQYF
13	TRBV27	TRBD1	-	TRBJ1-2	TGTGCCAGCAGTAAAGGGGGCCAGGGTGGCTACACCTTC	CASSKGGQGGYTF
19	TRBV3-1	-	-	TRBJ2-1	TGTGCCAGCAGCCAAGAGGAGACTCCCCCAATGGGCTCCTACAATGAGCAGTTCTTC	CASSQEETPPMGSYNEQFF
15	TRBV30	-	few	TRBJ2-5	TGTGCCTGGAGGACCCCGGGCGGGGCACAAGAGACCCAGTACTTC	CAWRTPGGAQETQYF
15	TRBV2	TRBD2	few	TRBJ2-1	TGTGCCAGCAGTGGACTAGCGGGAGTGGGTAATGAGCAGTTCTTC	CASSGLAGVGNEQFF
15	TRBV5-1	-	-	TRBJ1-1	TGCGCCAGCAGCTCTCAACAGGGAGGTGGGACTGAAGCTTTCTTT	CASSSQQGGGTEAFF
13	TRBV27	-	-	TRBJ2-1	TGTGCCAGCAGCGAAAGGGCGGGTTTGAGGCAGTTCTTC	CASSERAGLRQFF
14	TRBV20-1	TRBD2	-	TRBJ2-3	TGCAGTGCTCCTAGCGGGTACAGCACAGATACGCAGTATTTT	CSAPSGYSTDTQYF
16	TRBV28	TRBD2	few	TRBJ2-1	TGTGCCAGCAGTTCATATTCGGGACTAGGATACAATGAGCAGTTCTTC	CASSSYSGLGYNEQFF
16	TRBV7-9	TRBD2	many	TRBJ2-1	TGTGCCAGCAGCCTAAGTATAGGACTAGCGCTTAATGAGCAGTTCTTC	CASSLSIGLALNEQFF
15	TRBV15	-	-	TRBJ2-7	TGTGCCACCAGCACATTTGAGGTGGGCTCCTACGAGCAGTACTTC	CATSTFEVGSYEQYF
15	TRBV24-1	-	-	TRBJ2-5	TGTGCCACCAGTGATACGCGGACAGTACAAGAGACCCAGTACTTC	CATSDTRTVQETQYF
14	TRBV20-1	TRBD1	-	TRBJ1-1	TGCAGTGCACAGGGACAGCTAACGAACACTGAAGCTTTCTTT	CSAQGQLTNTEAFF
21	TRBV7-3	-	many	TRBJ2-6	TGTGCCAGCAGCTTAAACGGGCTAGGGGCAGGGTTTGGCTCTGGGGCCAACGTCCTGACTTTC	CASSLNGLGAGFGSGANVLTF
15	TRBV9	-	few	TRBJ2-1	TGTGCCAGCAGCGTCGGGGGCGGGAGTAGTCATGAGCAGTTCTTC	CASSVGGGSSHEQFF
13	TRBV24-1	-	-	TRBJ2-5	TGTGCCACCAGTTTCAGGAACCAAGAGACCCAGTACTTC	CATSFRNQETQYF
15	TRBV27	-	few	TRBJ2-2	TGTGCCAGCAGTTCCCGGTATCAGGGTGCCGGGGAGCTGTTTTTT	CASSSRYQGAGELFF
14	TRBV5-5	-	-	TRBJ2-3	TGTGCCAGCAGCCCCCGATCAGGCGGAGATACGCAGTATTTT	CASSPRSGGDTQYF
12	TRBV20-1	-	-	TRBJ1-1	TGCAGTGCTAGCCCGCAAGTGGTGGAAGCTTTCTTT	CSASPQVVEAFF